The 15 T cell receptor beta chains in this list originate from one sample, sequenced in a study of monozygotic twins with cystic fibrosis. Using immunoSEQ multiplex PCR, the repertoire was profiled, and TCRdb retains in-frame clones only, with some absent. The table includes about 15,000 clones, 80% to 95% detected once. Specimen: blood. The receptors were gathered from a girl between 2 and 10 years old with cystic fibrosis.

The genes are TRBV14 and TRBJ1-2; D unclear. Trimming stripped 0 bases from V and 8 bases from J, with 10 bases between. The CDR3 sequence is 13 residues long. Germline V gene lookup returns CDR1 SGHDN and CDR2 FVKESK. CDR3 sequence reads: CASSQDYSLGYTF. The CDR3 DNA is TGTGCCAGCAGCCAAGATTACAGTTTGGGCTACACCTTC.

This chain joins TRBV5-1 and TRBJ2-2; tentative D call: TRBD2 (6 bases). This CDR3 region has 15 residues. Germline values: CDR1 SGHRS, CDR2 YFSETQ. V was clipped by 0 bases and J by 5 bases, with 11 bases between them. CDR3 bases: TGCGCCAGCAGCTTGGATGGGACTTCGACCGGGGAGCTGTTTTTT. Amino acids: CASSLDGTSTGELFF.

The chain is built from TRBV4-2 and TRBJ2-3, with 7 bases lining up with TRBD1. The CDR3 contains 16 residues. V lost 2 bases, J lost 0 bases, and 5 bases stayed unmatched. Germline V gene data show CDR1 as LGHNA and CDR2 as YNFKEQ. The CDR3 DNA follows: TGTGCCAGCAGCCAAAACCCGGGACAGAGCACAGATACGCAGTATTTT. Amino acid sequence: CASSQNPGQSTDTQYF.

This rearrangement joins TRBV10-3 to TRBJ1-2, with D possibly TRBD1 on 5 matching bases. Germline CDR1 reads ENHRY; CDR2 reads SYGVKD. This CDR3 spans 12 amino acids. V dropped 6 bases and J dropped 13 bases, with 18 bases sitting between them. CDR3 residues: CAISPPTGGTTF. The CDR3 nucleotides are TGTGCCATCAGCCCTCCCACCGGGGGTACCACCTTC.

The chain carries TRBV5-4 and TRBJ2-1; D gene ambiguous. V was pared by 1 base and J by 5 bases, with 7 bases between. The CDR3 runs to 13 residues. Germline loops: CDR1 SGHNT, CDR2 YYREEE (reference sequence). CDR3 residues: CASSLKDNNEQFF. The CDR3 DNA follows: TGTGCCAGCAGCTTGAAAGATAACAATGAGCAGTTCTTC.

The chain has TRBV2 and TRBJ2-7; 11 bases are shared with TRBD1. The CDR3 contains 13 residues. V shed 8 bases and J 2 bases; nucleotides not matched to a gene: 2. CDR1 and CDR2 (germline): SNHLY, FYNNEI. CDR3 DNA sequence: TGTGCCAGCGGGGGACAGGGGGCCTACGAGCAGTACTTC. Residues: CASGGQGAYEQYF.

The chain couples TRBV5-6 to TRBJ2-1; 7 bases map to TRBD1. The V segment lost 5 bases and the J segment 3 bases; nucleotides outside the gene matches: 8. The germline gives CDR1 SGHDT, CDR2 YYEEEE. This CDR3 is 15 amino acids long. The CDR3 coding sequence is TGTGCCAGCAGTTTAGACAGGGTCGGCTACAATGAGCAGTTCTTC. Translated: CASSLDRVGYNEQFF.

The rearrangement joins TRBV19 to TRBJ2-7, with 10 bases that match TRBD1. There are 15 residues in the CDR3. The junction had 13 bases not matched to a gene; V was cut back by 8 bases and J by 6 bases. Looked up from germline, CDR1 is LNHDA and CDR2 is SQIVND (reference sequence). The CDR3 region is CASSPSTRTGGEQYF. As DNA, the CDR3 is TGTGCCAGTTCGCCTTCTACTCGGACAGGGGGCGAGCAGTACTTC.

The chain uses TRBV11-1 and TRBJ1-2; TRBD1 matches 7 bases. The V and J ends lost 5 bases and 1 base, in that order; junction bases with no gene match: 4. Germline V gives CDR1 SGHAT, CDR2 FQDESV (reference sequence). The CDR3 contains 14 residues. DNA for the CDR3: TGTGCCAGCAGCCTACCAGGGGGTAACTATGGCTACACCTTC. Its protein is CASSLPGGNYGYTF.

The chain recombines TRBV30 with TRBJ2-1; the match to TRBD2 covers 8 bases. This CDR3 is 15 amino acids long. Germline CDR1 is GTSNPN and CDR2 is SVGIG (reference sequence). V dropped 0 bases and J dropped 8; count of bases not matched to a gene: 9. The CDR3 spells CAWSVTPGGPDEQFF. In nucleotides, the CDR3 is TGTGCCTGGAGTGTAACCCCGGGAGGGCCCGATGAGCAGTTCTTC. The whole variable domain, remainder taken from reference TRBV30 and TRBJ2-1, is SQTIHQWPATLVQPVGSPLSLECTVEGTSNPNLYWYRQAAGRGLQLLFYSVGIGQISSEVPQNLSASRPQDRQFILSSKKLLLSDSGFYLCAWSVTPGGPDEQFFGPGTRLTVL.

The chain couples TRBV7-8 to TRBJ1-5; possibly TRBD1 for D (6 bases). Germline assignment: CDR1 SGHVS and CDR2 FQNEAQ. V lost 7 bases to trimming and J lost 3 bases, with 16 bases between them. The CDR3 has 15 amino acids. The CDR3 bases are TGTGCCAGCAAGGAGACAGGACGATTCAATCAGCCCCAGCATTTT. Translated, it gives CASKETGRFNQPQHF.

The J gene is TRBJ2-6, the V gene TRBV18; D not certain. The CDR3 covers 17 residues. Trimming stripped 1 base from V and 0 bases from J, with 10 bases between. Germline CDR1 and CDR2: KGHSH and LQKENI. The CDR3 is CASSPLAVLSGANVLTF. The CDR3 nucleotides read TGTGCCAGCTCACCACTGGCAGTCCTCTCTGGGGCCAACGTCCTGACTTTC.

The V call is TRBV10-3, the J call TRBJ2-5; TRBD2 matches at 7 bases. The CDR3 runs to 14 residues. After removal of 9 bases from V and 0 bases from J, the junction contained 7 bases not matched to a gene. Germline V gene data show CDR1 as ENHRY and CDR2 as SYGVKD. The CDR3 spells CAIARDYNQETQYF. The CDR3 bases are TGTGCCATTGCCCGGGACTACAACCAAGAGACCCAGTACTTC.

The chain recombines TRBV28 with TRBJ1-4; D not resolved. The CDR3 runs 14 residues. CDR1 MDHEN and CDR2 SYDVKM come from the germline V gene. Trimming left V 1 base short and J 4 bases short, with 7 bases between. For the CDR3, the DNA is TGTGCCAGCAGTTTATTCCCAGTTAATGAAAAACTGTTTTTT. Protein: CASSLFPVNEKLFF.

The chain uses TRBV10-3 and TRBJ1-1; no firm D call. CDR3 length: 15 amino acids. Trimming pared 2 bases from V and 5 bases from J, leaving 15 bases between. CDR1 is ENHRY and CDR2 is SYGVKD in the germline V gene. CDR3 nucleotides: TGTGCCATCAGTGAGCAAGGGTTAAGTTATACTGAAGCTTTCTTT. This translates into CAISEQGLSYTEAFF.